One and the same sample provided the 10 T cell receptor beta chains below, sequenced in a study of T-cell memory formation after mild COVID-19. TCRdb independently ran MiXCR on the 5' RACE reads; one entry per CDR3 protein. The sample lists roughly 180,000 distinct CDR3 sequences, roughly 12% occurring once. Sequencing input: PBMCs or a T cell subset sorted from them (not recorded which). These receptor sequences come from a man between 18 and 35 years old who had mild COVID-19 (a few samples of this study predate the infection). Cell type and time point are not known.

The V and J genes are TRBV19 and TRBJ1-5; 11 bases agree with TRBD1. The CDR3 extends over 14 amino acids. Germline V gives CDR1 LNHDA, CDR2 SQIVND (reference sequence). Losses at the gene ends were 7 bases for V and 7 bases for J; bases not matched to a gene: 6. The CDR3 loop reads CASMRTGGGQPQHF. The CDR3 DNA is TGTGCCAGTATGAGGACAGGGGGCGGCCAGCCCCAGCATTTT.

The rearrangement joins TRBV6-2 or TRBV6-3 to TRBJ1-5; 7 nucleotides align to TRBD1. CDR1 is MNHEY and CDR2 is SVGEGT in the germline V gene. The junction had 5 bases not matched to a gene; V was cut back by 8 bases and J by 4 bases. The CDR3 is 13 amino acids. This CDR3 is CASDRDRNQPQHF. The CDR3 bases are TGTGCCAGCGACCGGGACAGAAATCAGCCCCAGCATTTT.

In DNA, the CDR3 is TGCAGTGATACAGGGGGCACAGATACGCAGTATTTT. Its translation: CSDTGGTDTQYF. V is TRBV20-1 and J is TRBJ2-3; 7 bases are a match to TRBD1. Looked up from germline, CDR1 is DFQATT and CDR2 is SNEGSKA (reference sequence). CDR3 size: 12 residues. V lost 7 bases, J lost 1 base, and 2 bases stayed unmatched.

This chain links TRBV6-5 with TRBJ1-2; 10 nucleotides match TRBD1. Germline lookup yields CDR1 MNHEY and CDR2 SVGAGI. The junction had 13 bases not matched to a gene; V was cut back by 7 bases and J by 8 bases. The CDR3 has 15 amino acids. CDR3 sequence (DNA): TGTGCCAGCACCGAAGGGGGGACAGGGGTTTTCGGCTACACCTTC. It specifies CASTEGGTGVFGYTF.

This clonotype was observed many times. This rearrangement joins TRBV12-3 or TRBV12-4 to TRBJ1-5; the match to TRBD1 covers 7 bases. The junction had 8 bases not matched to a gene; V was cut back by 6 bases and J by 6 bases. CDR3 length equals 14 residues. Here the CDR3 reads CASSTGAYSQPQHF. The CDR3 DNA follows: TGTGCCAGCAGCACAGGGGCTTACAGTCAGCCCCAGCATTTT.

Written as DNA, the CDR3 is TGTGCCAGCAGCCAAGATACATGGGGCTCCTATAATTCACCCCTCCACTTT. Translating gives CASSQDTWGSYNSPLHF. The V and J genes are TRBV4-2 and TRBJ1-6; unclear D gene. Deletions cut 0 bases from V and 0 bases from J, with 9 bases between. The CDR3 consists of 17 residues. The germline gives CDR1 LGHNA, CDR2 YNFKEQ.

This clonotype was counted a few times. The CDR3 reads CATSAGLGTEAFF. The DNA of the CDR3 is TGTGCCACCAGTGCCGGATTGGGAACTGAAGCTTTCTTT. This chain connects TRBV24-1 to TRBJ1-1; D unresolved. Germline values: CDR1 KGHDR, CDR2 SFDVKD. CDR3 size: 13 residues. Between the trimmed V and J ends, which lost 5 bases and 5 bases, there was a span of 11 bases.

In this sample, this clonotype turned up a few times. The chain recombines TRBV25-1 with TRBJ1-1; D is uncertain. The CDR3 is 14 amino acids. In germline, CDR1 is MGHDK, CDR2 SYGVNS. The ends were cut back, 2 bases at V and 1 base at J, with 8 bases in the middle. The CDR3 DNA reads TGTGCCAGCAGTGAAAGAGGGAGGAACACTGAAGCTTTCTTT. The encoded protein is CASSERGRNTEAFF. The complete variable domain, with remaining parts taken from reference TRBV25-1 and TRBJ1-1, reads EADIYQTPRYLVIGTGKKITLECSQTMGHDKMYWYQQDPGMELHLIHYSYGVNSTEKGDLSSESTVSRIRTEHFPLTLESARPSHTSQYLCASSERGRNTEAFFGQGTRLTVV.

This clonotype was seen a handful of times. The rearrangement links TRBV20-1 to TRBJ2-3; TRBD2 agrees at 10 bases. The germline CDR1 and CDR2 sequences are DFQATT and SNEGSKA (reference sequence). V was clipped by 8 bases and J by 3 bases; unmatched bases: 14. CDR3 length equals 16 residues. The CDR3 nucleotides read TGCAGTCCGCGAACACAGGGACTAGCGAGTACAGATACGCAGTATTTT. Translating gives CSPRTQGLASTDTQYF.

The chain carries TRBV20-1 and TRBJ1-4; D not certain. Per the germline V gene, CDR1 is DFQATT and CDR2 is SNEGSKA (reference sequence). The CDR3 consists of 13 residues. Trimming removed 3 bases from V and 8 bases from J, with 13 bases in between. CDR3 sequence (DNA): TGCAGTGCTAGTTACGCTTCCCGGGAAAAACTGTTTTTT. Its translation is CSASYASREKLFF.